The TCR beta chain described here comes from a study of cytomegalovirus exposure and HLA in healthy donors. Findings of the study overall: In a later analysis, specific HLA alleles were associated with 15,000 to 20,000 TCR beta sequences at a 0.05 false discovery rate. Reports state that TCR beta sequences accurately predicted most subjects' HLA-A and HLA-B alleles.

Notes on this clone: The antigen is unknown.

The PCR used 60 Vbeta and 13 Jbeta primers. TCRdb keeps only in-frame clones here, not all; method: immunoSEQ multiplex PCR. This sample has tens of thousands of clones; 78% occur once, and the top ten carry approximately 3.3%. Per germline, CDR1 SGHNT and CDR2 YENEEA. Trimming took off 5 bases at V and 6 bases at J, with 14 bases between the two ends. The CDR3 is 13 amino acids. The donors, nominally healthy at sampling, likely had unrecorded immune exposures. This TCR was recovered from a woman aged 40 to 49 in good health and CMV-seronegative. Input material: PBMCs. This rearrangement joins TRBV11-3 to TRBJ2-7; D may be TRBD2 (6 bases). This CDR3 reads CASSVGGDCEQYF. The CDR3 DNA is TGTGCCAGCAGCGTTGGAGGGGACTGCGAGCAGTACTTC.